This is a list of T cell receptor beta chains from one sample in a study of blood T cells in healthy people across ages. TCRdb called the 5' RACE reads again in MiXCR, with one record for every CDR3 protein. The top ten clones hold approximately 40% of a sample with approximately 690,000 distinct CDR3 sequences, under 70% of them seen once. Specimen: blood. The receptors shown here come from a man aged 55 to 70 in good health. Both conserved end residues are part of each CDR3. Each record gives: clone size, D gene, J gene, V gene, CDR3 protein, CDR3 DNA. A D gene is named only where the DNA matches it firmly. Clone size is given for some rows only: seen once, a few or many times, or a class if the clone is expanded.

clone_size: -; d_call: TRBD2; j_call: TRBJ2-3; v_call: TRBV9; cdr3_aa: CASSVLAGGHRTDTQYF; cdr3_nt: TGTGCCAGCAGCGTGCTAGCGGGGGGGCATCGCACAGATACGCAGTATTTT
clone_size: -; d_call: -; j_call: TRBJ2-5; v_call: TRBV6-4; cdr3_aa: CATSGHGGVGGETQYF; cdr3_nt: TGTGCCACCAGCGGTCACGGAGGAGTAGGCGGAGAGACCCAGTACTTC
clone_size: -; d_call: TRBD1; j_call: TRBJ2-4; v_call: TRBV20-1; cdr3_aa: CSARGQGNIQYF; cdr3_nt: TGCAGTGCTAGAGGACAGGGAAACATTCAGTACTTC
clone_size: -; d_call: TRBD2; j_call: TRBJ2-7; v_call: TRBV29-1; cdr3_aa: CSVRSGGRRYERYF; cdr3_nt: TGCAGCGTTCGTAGCGGGGGCCGACGCTACGAGCGGTACTTC
clone_size: -; d_call: -; j_call: TRBJ2-5; v_call: TRBV9; cdr3_aa: CASSVGHGGLFQETQYF; cdr3_nt: TGTGCCAGCAGCGTAGGGCACGGGGGTTTATTCCAAGAGACCCAGTACTTC
clone_size: -; d_call: TRBD2; j_call: TRBJ2-1; v_call: TRBV12-3/TRBV12-4; cdr3_aa: CASDLAGGRDEQFF; cdr3_nt: TGTGCCAGCGACCTAGCGGGGGGGCGGGATGAGCAGTTCTTC
clone_size: -; d_call: TRBD2; j_call: TRBJ2-3; v_call: TRBV20-1; cdr3_aa: CSASGGMDTQYF; cdr3_nt: TGCAGTGCTAGCGGGGGGATGGATACGCAGTATTTT
clone_size: -; d_call: TRBD1; j_call: TRBJ2-7; v_call: TRBV4-1; cdr3_aa: CASNQDRAPGYEQYF; cdr3_nt: TGCGCCAGCAACCAAGACAGGGCCCCTGGCTACGAGCAGTACTTC
clone_size: once; d_call: TRBD1; j_call: TRBJ2-5; v_call: TRBV7-2; cdr3_aa: CASSWRTGRQETQYF; cdr3_nt: TGTGCCAGCAGCTGGCGGACAGGACGCCAAGAGACCCAGTACTTC
clone_size: -; d_call: -; j_call: TRBJ2-3; v_call: TRBV5-4; cdr3_aa: CASSYDREVQYF; cdr3_nt: TGTGCCAGCAGCTACGACAGGGAGGTGCAGTATTTT
clone_size: -; d_call: TRBD1; j_call: TRBJ2-4; v_call: TRBV6-6; cdr3_aa: CASTPRGLAKNIQYF; cdr3_nt: TGTGCCAGCACCCCCAGGGGGCTAGCCAAAAACATTCAGTACTTC
clone_size: -; d_call: -; j_call: TRBJ1-4; v_call: TRBV20-1; cdr3_aa: CSARDAGGSEKLFF; cdr3_nt: TGCAGTGCTAGAGATGCGGGGGGAAGTGAAAAACTGTTTTTT
clone_size: -; d_call: TRBD2; j_call: TRBJ2-3; v_call: TRBV5-1; cdr3_aa: CASSRASGADGVGDTQYF; cdr3_nt: TGCGCCAGCAGCCGCGCTAGCGGGGCCGATGGGGTGGGAGATACGCAGTATTTT
clone_size: many; d_call: TRBD2; j_call: TRBJ2-1; v_call: TRBV5-1; cdr3_aa: CATQEASGALEQFF; cdr3_nt: TGCGCCACCCAAGAGGCTAGCGGGGCCCTTGAGCAGTTCTTC
clone_size: -; d_call: -; j_call: TRBJ1-5; v_call: TRBV4-1; cdr3_aa: CASSQGPGRVAPQHF; cdr3_nt: TGCGCCAGCAGCCAAGGCCCAGGGAGGGTGGCGCCCCAGCATTTT
clone_size: -; d_call: -; j_call: TRBJ2-1; v_call: TRBV7-2; cdr3_aa: CATARVMGEQFF; cdr3_nt: TGTGCCACCGCCCGGGTCATGGGTGAGCAGTTCTTC
clone_size: -; d_call: -; j_call: TRBJ2-1; v_call: TRBV21-1; cdr3_aa: CASSKVVAGAYSYNEQFF; cdr3_nt: TGTGCCAGCAGCAAAGTAGTAGCGGGGGCCTACTCCTACAATGAGCAGTTCTTC
clone_size: few; d_call: TRBD1; j_call: TRBJ2-3; v_call: TRBV3-1; cdr3_aa: CASSQGTGRTDTQYF; cdr3_nt: TGTGCCAGCAGCCAAGGGACAGGGCGAACAGATACGCAGTATTTT
clone_size: -; d_call: TRBD1; j_call: TRBJ1-4; v_call: TRBV4-1; cdr3_aa: CASSQSTGDGGENLFF; cdr3_nt: TGCGCCAGCAGCCAATCTACAGGGGACGGTGGTGAAAACCTGTTTTTT
clone_size: -; d_call: -; j_call: TRBJ2-3; v_call: TRBV21-1; cdr3_aa: CASSGEGGDTQYF; cdr3_nt: TGTGCCAGCAGCGGAGAGGGGGGAGATACGCAGTATTTT
clone_size: -; d_call: -; j_call: TRBJ2-1; v_call: TRBV7-9; cdr3_aa: CASSLSSTSYNEQFF; cdr3_nt: TGTGCCAGCAGCTTATCCAGCACCTCCTACAATGAGCAGTTCTTC
clone_size: few; d_call: TRBD1; j_call: TRBJ2-3; v_call: TRBV20-1; cdr3_aa: CSAPDRVTDTQYF; cdr3_nt: TGCAGTGCCCCCGACAGGGTCACAGATACGCAGTATTTT
clone_size: -; d_call: -; j_call: TRBJ2-7; v_call: TRBV4-1; cdr3_aa: CASSQAQGYDNEQYF; cdr3_nt: TGCGCCAGCAGCCAAGCACAGGGATACGATAACGAGCAGTACTTC
clone_size: -; d_call: -; j_call: TRBJ1-1; v_call: TRBV20-1; cdr3_aa: CSARELGGRAAFF; cdr3_nt: TGCAGTGCTAGAGAGTTGGGGGGTAGGGCGGCTTTCTTT
clone_size: few; d_call: -; j_call: TRBJ1-6; v_call: TRBV21-1; cdr3_aa: CASSNRAGFFFGPYNSPLHF; cdr3_nt: TGTGCCAGCAGCAATAGGGCAGGGTTTTTTTTTGGCCCCTATAATTCACCCCTCCACTTT
clone_size: -; d_call: -; j_call: TRBJ2-2; v_call: TRBV27; cdr3_aa: CASSLYRGTLFF; cdr3_nt: TGTGCCAGCAGTTTATATCGCGGGACGCTGTTTTTT
clone_size: -; d_call: -; j_call: TRBJ2-5; v_call: TRBV5-1; cdr3_aa: CATARAGTEETQYF; cdr3_nt: TGCGCCACCGCCCGGGCGGGGACTGAAGAGACCCAGTACTTC
clone_size: once; d_call: -; j_call: TRBJ2-5; v_call: TRBV5-1; cdr3_aa: CASSLSAGLSQETQYF; cdr3_nt: TGCGCCAGCAGCTTGTCCGCCGGTTTGTCCCAAGAGACCCAGTACTTC
clone_size: -; d_call: TRBD2; j_call: TRBJ2-3; v_call: TRBV29-1; cdr3_aa: CSGGRGGALTDTQYF; cdr3_nt: TGCAGCGGCGGTCGCGGGGGGGCTTTAACAGATACGCAGTATTTT
clone_size: -; d_call: TRBD2; j_call: TRBJ2-5; v_call: TRBV28; cdr3_aa: CASGTSGGALETQYF; cdr3_nt: TGTGCCAGCGGGACTAGCGGGGGGGCCCTAGAGACCCAGTACTTC
clone_size: -; d_call: -; j_call: TRBJ2-5; v_call: TRBV10-3; cdr3_aa: CAISEVAETQYF; cdr3_nt: TGTGCCATCAGTGAGGTTGCAGAGACCCAGTACTTC